This T cell receptor beta chain was captured by sequencing in a study of blood T cell repertoires in COVID-19. About the study: Sources were T cells, B-cell-depleted T cells, or PBMCs; the material itself was cDNA or gDNA.

Original handling: Cell counts per sample came from amplifying reference gene primers. The method was immunoSEQ multiplex PCR; TCRdb's version includes in-frame clones alone and lacks a portion of them. V and J calls and clone size are copied from that table; D and trimming were computed from the DNA. This table holds about 280,000 clones, 85% to 90% found once. CDR1 and CDR2 from the germline V gene are LNHDA and SQIVND (reference sequence). The germline V and J ends were trimmed by 6 bases and 6 bases, with 15 bases remaining between them. The CDR3 has 13 amino acids. The V and J genes are TRBV19 and TRBJ2-7; D possibly corresponds to TRBD1 (5 bases). The TCR originated in a human donor in a cohort sampled during active COVID-19. The sequenced sample was peripheral blood. DNA of the CDR3: TGTGCCAGTAGGCCGACAGACAAATCCGAGCAGTACTTC. Residues: CASRPTDKSEQYF.